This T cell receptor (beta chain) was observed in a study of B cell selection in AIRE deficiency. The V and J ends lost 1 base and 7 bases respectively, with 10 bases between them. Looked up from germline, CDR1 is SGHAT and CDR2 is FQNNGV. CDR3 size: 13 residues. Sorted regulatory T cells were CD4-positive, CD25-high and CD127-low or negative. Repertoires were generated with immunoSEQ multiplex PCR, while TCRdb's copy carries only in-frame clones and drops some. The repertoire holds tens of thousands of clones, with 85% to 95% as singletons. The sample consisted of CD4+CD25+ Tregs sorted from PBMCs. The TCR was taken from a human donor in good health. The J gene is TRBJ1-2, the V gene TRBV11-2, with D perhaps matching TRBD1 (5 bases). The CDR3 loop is CASSLGPGTGYTF. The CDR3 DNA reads TGTGCCAGCAGCTTAGGACCGGGGACTGGCTACACCTTC. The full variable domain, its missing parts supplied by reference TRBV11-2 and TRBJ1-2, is EAGVAQSPRYKIIEKRQSVAFWCNPISGHATLYWYQQILGQGPKLLIQFQNNGVVDDSQLPKDRFSAERLKGVDSTLKIQPAKLEDSAVYLCASSLGPGTGYTFGSGTRLTVV.